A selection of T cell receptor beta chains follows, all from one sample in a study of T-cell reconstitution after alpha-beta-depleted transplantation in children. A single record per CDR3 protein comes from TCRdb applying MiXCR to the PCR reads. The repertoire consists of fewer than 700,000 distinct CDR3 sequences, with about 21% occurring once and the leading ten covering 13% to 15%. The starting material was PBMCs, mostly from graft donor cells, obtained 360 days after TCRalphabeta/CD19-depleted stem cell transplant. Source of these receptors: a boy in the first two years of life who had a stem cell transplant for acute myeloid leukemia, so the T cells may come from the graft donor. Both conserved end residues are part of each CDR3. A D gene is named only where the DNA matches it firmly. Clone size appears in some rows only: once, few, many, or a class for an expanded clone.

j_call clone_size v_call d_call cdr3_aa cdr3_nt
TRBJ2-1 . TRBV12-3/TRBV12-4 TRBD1 CASRPGQGALYNEQFF TGTGCCAGCAGGCCTGGACAGGGGGCTTTGTACAATGAGCAGTTCTTC
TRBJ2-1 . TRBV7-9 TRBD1 CASSLGIGTGGFGEQFF TGTGCCAGCAGCTTAGGGATCGGGACAGGGGGGTTTGGTGAGCAGTTCTTC
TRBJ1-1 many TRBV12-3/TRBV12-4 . CASRQLGNTEAFF TGTGCCAGCAGACAACTGGGGAACACTGAAGCTTTCTTT
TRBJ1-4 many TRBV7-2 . CASSPRHWTNEKLFF TGTGCCAGCAGCCCCCGCCATTGGACTAATGAAAAACTGTTTTTT
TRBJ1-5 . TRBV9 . CASSHTGLGDQPQHF TGTGCCAGCAGCCACACAGGGTTGGGGGATCAGCCCCAGCATTTT
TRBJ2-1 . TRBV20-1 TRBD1 CSAWPGQGAFNEQFF TGCAGTGCTTGGCCCGGACAGGGGGCTTTCAATGAGCAGTTCTTC
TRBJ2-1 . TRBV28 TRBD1 CASSIRDSNNEQFF TGTGCCAGCAGTATCCGGGACAGCAACAATGAGCAGTTCTTC
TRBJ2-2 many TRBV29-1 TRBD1 CSVRPEQGAGELFF TGCAGCGTTCGTCCAGAACAGGGGGCCGGGGAGCTGTTTTTT
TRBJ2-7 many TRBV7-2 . CASSPWAYEQYF TGTGCCAGCAGCCCGTGGGCCTACGAGCAGTACTTC
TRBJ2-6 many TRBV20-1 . CSATSTESPLFGANVLTF TGCAGTGCTACCTCGACAGAATCCCCCTTATTTGGGGCCAACGTCCTGACTTTC
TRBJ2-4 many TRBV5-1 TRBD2 CASSSSSGGEVIQYF TGCGCCAGCAGCTCATCTAGCGGGGGGGAAGTCATTCAGTACTTC
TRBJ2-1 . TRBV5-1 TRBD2 CASSLEGGLGEQFF TGCGCCAGCAGCTTGGAGGGAGGGTTAGGTGAGCAGTTCTTC
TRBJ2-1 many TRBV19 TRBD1 CASSTGTDDEQFF TGTGCCAGTAGCACCGGGACAGATGACGAGCAGTTCTTC
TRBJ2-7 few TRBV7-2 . CASSPGGSLPTQYF TGTGCCAGCAGCCCGGGCGGGTCCCTCCCTACACAGTACTTC
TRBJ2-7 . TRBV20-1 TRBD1 CSARARDREYEQYF TGCAGTGCTAGAGCCCGGGACAGGGAGTACGAGCAGTACTTC
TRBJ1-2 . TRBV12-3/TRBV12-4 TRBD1 CASSLDWDSYGYTF TGTGCCAGCAGTTTAGACTGGGACAGCTATGGCTACACCTTC
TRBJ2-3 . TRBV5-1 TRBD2 CASSPGGLHTDTQYF TGCGCCAGCAGCCCCGGGGGGTTGCACACAGATACGCAGTATTTT
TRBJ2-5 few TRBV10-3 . CAISGNGKETQYF TGTGCCATCAGTGGTAATGGAAAAGAGACCCAGTACTTC
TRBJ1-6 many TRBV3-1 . CASSQGLDSPLHF TGTGCCAGCAGCCAAGGCTTGGATTCACCCCTCCACTTT
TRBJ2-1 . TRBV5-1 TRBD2 CASSMGGGAYNEQFF TGCGCCAGCAGCATGGGCGGGGGGGCCTACAATGAGCAGTTCTTC
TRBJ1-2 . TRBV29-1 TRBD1 CSVTDRGYGYTF TGCAGCGTAACCGACAGGGGTTATGGCTACACCTTC
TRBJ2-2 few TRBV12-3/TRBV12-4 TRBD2 CASRGGKGERNTGELFF TGTGCCAGCAGGGGGGGGAAGGGTGAACGGAACACCGGGGAGCTGTTTTTT
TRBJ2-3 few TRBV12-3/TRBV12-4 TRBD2 CASSLVRGGLTDTQYF TGTGCCAGCAGTTTAGTGCGGGGGGGACTCACAGATACGCAGTATTTT
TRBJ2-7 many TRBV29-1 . CSVEDKTTYEQYF TGCAGCGTTGAAGATAAGACAACCTACGAGCAGTACTTC
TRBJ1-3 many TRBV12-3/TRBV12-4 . CASSFGGSGNTIYF TGTGCCAGCAGTTTTGGGGGCTCTGGAAACACCATATATTTT
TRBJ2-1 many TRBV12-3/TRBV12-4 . CASSFAHEQFF TGTGCCAGCAGTTTCGCGCATGAGCAGTTCTTC
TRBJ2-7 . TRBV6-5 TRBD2 CASSYSARGGYEQYF TGTGCCAGCAGTTACTCGGCCCGGGGGGGCTACGAGCAGTACTTC
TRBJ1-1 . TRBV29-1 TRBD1 CSVGERQGLNTEAFF TGCAGCGTTGGGGAAAGACAGGGATTAAACACTGAAGCTTTCTTT
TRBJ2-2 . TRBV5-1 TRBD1 CASSRPGTGLIGELFF TGCGCCAGCAGCCGTCCCGGGACAGGTCTCATCGGGGAGCTGTTTTTT
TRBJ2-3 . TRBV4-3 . CASSQDQADTQYF TGCGCCAGCAGCCAAGATCAAGCGGATACGCAGTATTTT
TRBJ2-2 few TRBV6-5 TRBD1 CASSYRGQGAVGELFF TGTGCCAGCAGTTACCGTGGACAGGGGGCTGTCGGGGAGCTGTTTTTT
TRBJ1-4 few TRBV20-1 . CSAGTFEKLFF TGCAGTGCGGGAACTTTTGAAAAACTGTTTTTT
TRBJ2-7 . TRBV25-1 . CASSELMGAHYEQYF TGTGCCAGCAGTGAATTGATGGGGGCCCACTACGAGCAGTACTTC
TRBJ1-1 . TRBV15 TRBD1 CATSSDRDAEAFF TGTGCCACCAGCTCTGACAGGGACGCTGAAGCTTTCTTT
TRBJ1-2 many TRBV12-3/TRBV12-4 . CASTFGTGGYTF TGTGCCAGCACCTTTGGGACTGGGGGCTACACCTTC
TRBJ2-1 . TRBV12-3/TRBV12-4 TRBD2 CASIQAGGRSNEQFF TGTGCCAGCATTCAAGCGGGGGGTCGTAGCAATGAGCAGTTCTTC
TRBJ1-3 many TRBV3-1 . CASSQGARYSGNTIYF TGTGCCAGCAGCCAAGGTGCTAGGTATTCTGGAAACACCATATATTTT